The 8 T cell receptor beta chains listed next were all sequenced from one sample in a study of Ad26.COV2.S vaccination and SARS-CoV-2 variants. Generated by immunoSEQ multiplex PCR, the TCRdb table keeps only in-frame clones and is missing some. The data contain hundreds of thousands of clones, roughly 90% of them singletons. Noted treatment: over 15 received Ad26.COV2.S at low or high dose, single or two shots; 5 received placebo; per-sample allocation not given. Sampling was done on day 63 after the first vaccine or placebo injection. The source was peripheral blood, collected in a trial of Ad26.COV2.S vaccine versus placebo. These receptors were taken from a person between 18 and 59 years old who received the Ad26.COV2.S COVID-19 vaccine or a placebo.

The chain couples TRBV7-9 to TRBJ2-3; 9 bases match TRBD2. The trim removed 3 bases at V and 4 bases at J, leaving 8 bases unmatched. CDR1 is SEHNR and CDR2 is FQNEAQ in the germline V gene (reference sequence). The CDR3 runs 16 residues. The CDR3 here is CASSLSSGVAADTQYF. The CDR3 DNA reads TGTGCCAGCAGCTTGTCTAGCGGGGTGGCAGCAGATACGCAGTATTTT.

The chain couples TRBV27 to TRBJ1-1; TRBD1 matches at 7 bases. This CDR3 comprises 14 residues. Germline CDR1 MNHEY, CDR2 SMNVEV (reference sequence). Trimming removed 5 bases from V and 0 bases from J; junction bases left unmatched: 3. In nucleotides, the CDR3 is TGTGCCAGCAGTACGACAGGGATGAACACTGAAGCTTTCTTT. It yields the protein CASSTTGMNTEAFF.

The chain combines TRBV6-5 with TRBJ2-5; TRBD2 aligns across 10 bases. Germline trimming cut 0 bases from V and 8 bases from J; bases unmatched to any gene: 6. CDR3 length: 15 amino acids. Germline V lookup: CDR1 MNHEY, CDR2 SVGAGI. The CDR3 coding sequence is TGTGCCAGCAGTTACTCAGCGGGAGGGCCGGGAACCCAGTACTTC. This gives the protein CASSYSAGGPGTQYF.

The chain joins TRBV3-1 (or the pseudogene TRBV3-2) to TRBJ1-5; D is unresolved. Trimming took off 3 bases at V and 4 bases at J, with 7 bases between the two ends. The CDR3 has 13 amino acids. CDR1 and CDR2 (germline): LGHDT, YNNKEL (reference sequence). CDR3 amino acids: CASSHGENQPQHF. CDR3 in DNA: TGTGCCAGCAGCCACGGGGAGAATCAGCCCCAGCATTTT.

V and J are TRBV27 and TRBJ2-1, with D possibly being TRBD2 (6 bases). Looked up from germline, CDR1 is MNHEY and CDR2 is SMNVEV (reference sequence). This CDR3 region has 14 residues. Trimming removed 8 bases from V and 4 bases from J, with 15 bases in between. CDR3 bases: TGTGCCAGCCGAGGGGCAGGGAGGTACAATGAGCAGTTCTTC. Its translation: CASRGAGRYNEQFF.

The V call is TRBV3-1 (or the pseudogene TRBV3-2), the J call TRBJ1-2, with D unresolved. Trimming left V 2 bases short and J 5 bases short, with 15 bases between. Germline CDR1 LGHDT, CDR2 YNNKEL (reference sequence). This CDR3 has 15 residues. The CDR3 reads CASSQFFGPGYGYTF. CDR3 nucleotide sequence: TGTGCCAGCAGCCAATTTTTCGGACCTGGGTATGGCTACACCTTC.

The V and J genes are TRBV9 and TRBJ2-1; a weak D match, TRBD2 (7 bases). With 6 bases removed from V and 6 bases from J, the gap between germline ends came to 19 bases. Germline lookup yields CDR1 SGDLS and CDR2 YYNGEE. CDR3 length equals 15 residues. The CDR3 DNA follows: TGTGCCAGCACCGCTGGGAGGGGGATAGGCAATGAGCAGTTCTTC. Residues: CASTAGRGIGNEQFF.

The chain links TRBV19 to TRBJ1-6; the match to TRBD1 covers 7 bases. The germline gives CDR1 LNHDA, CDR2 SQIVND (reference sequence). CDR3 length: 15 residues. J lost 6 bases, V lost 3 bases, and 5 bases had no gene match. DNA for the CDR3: TGTGCCAGTAGTATCACCGGGACAGTTAATTCACCCCTCCACTTT. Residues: CASSITGTVNSPLHF.